This T cell receptor (beta chain) is drawn from a study of cytomegalovirus exposure and HLA in healthy donors. The PCR made use of 60 Vbeta and 13 Jbeta primers. Clones were sequenced by immunoSEQ multiplex PCR, and TCRdb holds only the in-frame ones, with some missing. Of about 130,000 clones listed, approximately 79% are singletons. General study results and limits: The classifier reportedly diagnosed cytomegalovirus status with high specificity and sensitivity. TCR beta chains numbering some 160 were designated cytomegalovirus-associated. Later on, a genetic analysis was performed. It linked a missense variant in DCLRE1C with V- and J-gene trimming of TCR beta. Later work showed greater clonal expansion in HLA-associated TCR beta chains than in equally common others.

Trimming removed 4 bases at V and 2 bases at J, with 9 bases between. CDR1 LNHDA and CDR2 SQIVND come from the germline V gene (reference sequence). This CDR3 is 13 amino acids long. As to this clone: Its antigen is still unknown.

J is TRBJ2-7 and V is TRBV19; no definite D call. Sample: PBMCs. The TCR originated in a man in his forties in good health and CMV-seropositive. The CDR3 region has the DNA TGTGCCAGTAGTAGTCAGGCAGCCTACGAGCAGTACTTC. This codes for CASSSQAAYEQYF.